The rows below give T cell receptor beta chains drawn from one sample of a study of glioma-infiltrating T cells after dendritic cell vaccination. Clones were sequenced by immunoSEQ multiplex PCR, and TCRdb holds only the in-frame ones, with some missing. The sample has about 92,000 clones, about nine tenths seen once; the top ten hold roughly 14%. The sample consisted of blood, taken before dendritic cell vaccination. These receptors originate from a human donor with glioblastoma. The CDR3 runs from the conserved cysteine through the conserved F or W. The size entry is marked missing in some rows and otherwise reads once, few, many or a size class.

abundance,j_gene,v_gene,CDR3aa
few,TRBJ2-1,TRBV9,CASSVGGGEDDEQFF
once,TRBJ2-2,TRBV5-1,CASSIEGTGELFF
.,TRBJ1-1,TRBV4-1,CASSTHKNREGEAFF
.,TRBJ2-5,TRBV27,CASRKDRVGGETQYF
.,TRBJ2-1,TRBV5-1,CASSGGLAGGPGNEQFF
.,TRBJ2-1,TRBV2,CASSDMGQGAIEQFF
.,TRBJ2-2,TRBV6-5,CASMRDRGVTGELFF
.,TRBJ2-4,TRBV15,CATSRDGSLAKNIQYF
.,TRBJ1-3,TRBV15,CATSRVEASSSGNTIYF
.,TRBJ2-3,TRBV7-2,CASSFTGGDTDTQYF
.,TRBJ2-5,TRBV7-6,CASSKRQDGGETQYF
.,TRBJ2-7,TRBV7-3,CASSPGLAGDEQYF
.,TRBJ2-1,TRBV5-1,CASSLGQGSNNEQFF
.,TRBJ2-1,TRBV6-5,CASSRLPTGGEQFF
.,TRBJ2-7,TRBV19,CASRNVAGGYEQYF
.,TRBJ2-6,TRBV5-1,CASSLVTGNGANVLTF
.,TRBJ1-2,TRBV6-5,CASSYSGRPYYGYTF
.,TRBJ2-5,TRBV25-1,CASSESNRQETQYF
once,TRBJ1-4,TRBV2,CASNTGPTNEKLFF
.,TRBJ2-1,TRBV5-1,CASSRTLAGGHNEQFF
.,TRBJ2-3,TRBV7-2,CASSLGVRPSTDTQYF
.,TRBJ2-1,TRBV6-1,CASSVLAGTGGNNEQFF
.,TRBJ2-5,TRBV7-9,CASSPPGGEETQYF
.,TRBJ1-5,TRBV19,CASSIGVGQNNQPQHF
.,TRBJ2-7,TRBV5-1,CASSAPAGSISAEQYF